This passage covers 20 T cell receptor beta chains from one sample sequenced in a study of blood T cell repertoires in COVID-19. Generated by immunoSEQ multiplex PCR, the TCRdb table keeps only in-frame clones and is missing some. This table has fewer than 300,000 clones, approximately 82% appearing once. Sequencing input: peripheral blood. The receptor source for this set is an older woman with active or convalescent COVID-19.

The V gene is TRBV4-1, the J gene TRBJ1-3; TRBD1 matches at 7 bases. In germline, CDR1 is MGHRA, CDR2 YSYEKL. CDR3 length: 14 residues. The ends lost 4 bases at V and 2 bases at J; junction bases unmatched: 2. The CDR3 sequence: CASSPGTAGNTIYF. The CDR3 DNA reads TGCGCCAGCAGCCCGGGGACAGCTGGAAACACCATATATTTT.

The rearrangement joins TRBV29-1 to TRBJ1-2; the D gene is possibly TRBD1 (6 bases). This CDR3 is built from 11 residues. Trimming pared 8 bases from V and 7 bases from J, leaving 14 bases between. CDR1 SQVTM and CDR2 ANQGSEA come from the germline V gene. The CDR3 loop is CSTRQAGGYTF. The CDR3 coding sequence is TGCAGCACCCGACAGGCCGGTGGCTACACCTTC.

The J gene is TRBJ1-5, the V gene TRBV12-3 or TRBV12-4; maybe TRBD1 (5 bases). The germline V and J ends were trimmed by 6 bases and 5 bases, with 11 bases remaining between them. This CDR3 has 13 residues. This CDR3 reads CASSRTGDQPQHF. CDR3 DNA sequence: TGTGCCAGCAGCCGCACGGGGGATCAGCCCCAGCATTTT.

In its sample, this clone was seen a few times. The genes are TRBV2 and TRBJ1-5; 8 nucleotides line up with TRBD1. Germline V gene data show CDR1 as SNHLY and CDR2 as FYNNEI. This CDR3 has 14 amino acids. The J segment lost 7 bases and the V segment lost 6 bases, leaving 8 bases of the junction unmatched. This CDR3 is CASSQDREWQPQHF. The CDR3 DNA sequence: TGTGCCAGCAGCCAGGACAGGGAATGGCAGCCCCAGCATTTT.

The table lists this clone with a few counts. The DNA of the CDR3 is TGTGCCAGCAGCTCACAGGGGGCTCTAACAGATACGCAGTATTTT. The encoded protein is CASSSQGALTDTQYF. This chain connects TRBV7-8 to TRBJ2-3; TRBD1 matches at 9 bases. Germline CDR1 and CDR2: SGHVS and FQNEAQ. This CDR3 has 15 residues. Losses at the gene ends were 4 bases for V and 3 bases for J; bases not matched to a gene: 5.

In nucleotides, the CDR3 is TGTGCCAGCAGCTTAGATCGGTCAGGGGGCGACTATGGCTACACCTTC. Amino acids: CASSLDRSGGDYGYTF. The chain links TRBV11-2 to TRBJ1-2; TRBD1 matches 8 bases. The CDR3 spans 16 residues. Germline trimming cut 0 bases from V and 3 bases from J; bases unmatched to any gene: 6. Germline V gene lookup returns CDR1 SGHAT and CDR2 FQNNGV. Filled out from reference TRBV11-2 and TRBJ1-2, the complete variable domain reads EAGVAQSPRYKIIEKRQSVAFWCNPISGHATLYWYQQILGQGPKLLIQFQNNGVVDDSQLPKDRFSAERLKGVDSTLKIQPAKLEDSAVYLCASSLDRSGGDYGYTFGSGTRLTVV.

V usage is TRBV27 and J usage is TRBJ2-7, with D tentatively TRBD2 (5 bases). Trimming cost V 0 bases and J 3 bases, with 12 bases left between them. In germline, CDR1 is MNHEY, CDR2 SMNVEV (reference sequence). The CDR3 contains 15 residues. CDR3 nucleotides: TGTGCCAGCAGTTTATCGAAGCTAGCCTACTACGAGCAGTACTTC. It encodes CASSLSKLAYYEQYF.

This clone was observed once. V gene TRBV30 combines with J gene TRBJ1-3; the D is unclear. V was cut by 3 bases and J by 2 bases, with 14 bases left in between. The CDR3 spans 15 residues. Germline CDR1 GTSNPN, CDR2 SVGIG (reference sequence). The CDR3 is CAWSPSRYAGNTIYF. CDR3 DNA sequence: TGTGCCTGGAGCCCCTCCAGGTACGCTGGAAACACCATATATTTT.

The chain has TRBV28 and TRBJ1-1; a weak D match, TRBD1 (5 bases). This CDR3 comprises 14 residues. The germline V and J ends were trimmed by 6 bases and 2 bases, with 13 bases remaining between them. The germline V gene has CDR1 MDHEN and CDR2 SYDVKM. In DNA, the CDR3 is TGTGCCAGCAGACTGGCCGGGGGTAACACTGAAGCTTTCTTT. Translation gives CASRLAGGNTEAFF.

There are a few counts of this clone. The chain joins TRBV9 to TRBJ2-7, with 8 bases that match TRBD1. From germline, CDR1 is SGDLS and CDR2 YYNGEE. The CDR3 totals 14 residues. With V trimmed by 4 bases and J by 2 bases, 5 bases remained unmatched. Here the CDR3 DNA reads TGTGCCAGCAGCCCCGGACAGGGAGCCTACGAGCAGTACTTC. It yields the protein CASSPGQGAYEQYF.

The V gene is TRBV21-1, the J gene TRBJ2-7; TRBD1 is the table's D call and was not checked against the DNA. TRBV21-1 is a known pseudogene. This CDR3 has 15 residues. DNA of the CDR3: TGTGCCAGCAGCAAAGTTCCCCCCCCTAACTCAGGGGGGTACTTC. Translating gives CASSKVPPPNSGGYF.

V and J are TRBV6-1 and TRBJ2-3, with D possibly matching TRBD2 (5 bases). The CDR3 has 15 residues. Deletions cut 1 base from V and 0 bases from J, with 8 bases between. CDR1 and CDR2 (germline): MNHNS, SASEGT. The CDR3 region has the DNA TGTGCCAGCAGTGAAGGGACTCTAAGCACAGATACGCAGTATTTT. Translated, it gives CASSEGTLSTDTQYF.

In its sample, this clone was seen a few times. This chain uses TRBV3-1 (or the pseudogene TRBV3-2) with TRBJ2-1, with 7 bases aligning to TRBD1. From germline, CDR1 is LGHDT and CDR2 YNNKEL (reference sequence). Germline trimming cut 1 base from V and 4 bases from J; bases unmatched to any gene: 7. This CDR3 has 16 residues. DNA of the CDR3: TGTGCCAGCAGCCAAGCTACAGGGGACGTATACAATGAGCAGTTCTTC. It translates to CASSQATGDVYNEQFF.

This clone was seen a few times. The rearrangement links TRBV5-1 to TRBJ2-7; 9 bases align to TRBD1. The trim removed 5 bases at V and 6 bases at J, leaving 12 bases unmatched. CDR1 is SGHRS and CDR2 is YFSETQ in the germline V gene. The CDR3 runs 15 residues. CDR3 loop: CASRDPGTGSGEQYF. CDR3 in DNA: TGCGCCAGCAGGGACCCCGGGACAGGGAGCGGCGAGCAGTACTTC.

This clone was recorded only once. This sequence joins TRBV18 and TRBJ2-3; D unclear. The CDR3 runs to 13 residues. The germline gives CDR1 KGHSH, CDR2 LQKENI. Trimming cost V 2 bases and J 1 base, with 4 bases left between them. CDR3 loop: CASSPTGTDTQYF. CDR3 in DNA: TGTGCCAGCTCACCAACAGGCACAGATACGCAGTATTTT. Variable domain in full (rest from reference TRBV18 and TRBJ2-3): NAGVMQNPRHLVRRRGQEARLRCSPMKGHSHVYWYRQLPEEGLKFMVYLQKENIIDESGMPKERFSAEFPKEGPSILRIQQVVRGDSAAYFCASSPTGTDTQYFGPGTRLTVL.

V is TRBV18 and J is TRBJ1-6; TRBD1 aligns across 11 bases. Trimming cost V 2 bases and J 8 bases; bases outside gene matches: 11. Looked up from germline, CDR1 is KGHSH and CDR2 is LQKENI. The CDR3 has 18 amino acids. The CDR3 is CASSPEWTGGNIYSPLHF. In DNA form, the CDR3 reads TGTGCCAGCTCACCAGAATGGACAGGGGGCAACATTTATTCACCCCTCCACTTT.

The chain joins TRBV13 to TRBJ1-2, with TRBD1 matching 9 bases. The J segment lost 1 base and the V segment lost 3 bases, leaving 12 bases of the junction unmatched. The CDR3 length is 18 residues. Per germline, CDR1 PRHDT and CDR2 FYEKMQ (reference sequence). This chain's CDR3 is CASSLQTLGQGRNYGYTF. Here the CDR3 DNA reads TGTGCCAGCAGCTTGCAAACCTTGGGACAGGGCCGTAACTATGGCTACACCTTC.

V and J are TRBV4-3 and TRBJ2-7, with a weak D call TRBD2 (6 bases). V shed 2 bases and J shed 0 bases, with 11 bases lying between them. Germline lookup yields CDR1 LGHNA and CDR2 YSLEER. There are 15 residues in the CDR3. The CDR3 DNA reads TGCGCCAGCAGCCAATCCCTCGGGGGCTCCTACGAGCAGTACTTC. Its protein product is CASSQSLGGSYEQYF.

The chain has TRBV5-1 and TRBJ2-5; tentatively, D is TRBD1 (7 bases). CDR1 is SGHRS and CDR2 is YFSETQ in the germline V gene. V lost 0 bases and J 7 bases, leaving 10 bases between the germline ends. The CDR3 loop spans 13 amino acids. Here the CDR3 reads CASSLAQGGTQYF. CDR3 sequence (DNA): TGCGCCAGCAGCTTGGCGCAGGGGGGGACCCAGTACTTC.

The chain couples TRBV5-1 to TRBJ2-5, with a tentative D call TRBD2 (5 bases). V was pared by 4 bases and J by 3 bases, with 13 bases between. CDR3 size: 14 residues. Per the germline V gene, CDR1 is SGHRS and CDR2 is YFSETQ. CDR3 DNA sequence: TGCGCCAGCAGCCCCGCTAGGCGGGAAGAGACCCAGTACTTC. It encodes CASSPARREETQYF.